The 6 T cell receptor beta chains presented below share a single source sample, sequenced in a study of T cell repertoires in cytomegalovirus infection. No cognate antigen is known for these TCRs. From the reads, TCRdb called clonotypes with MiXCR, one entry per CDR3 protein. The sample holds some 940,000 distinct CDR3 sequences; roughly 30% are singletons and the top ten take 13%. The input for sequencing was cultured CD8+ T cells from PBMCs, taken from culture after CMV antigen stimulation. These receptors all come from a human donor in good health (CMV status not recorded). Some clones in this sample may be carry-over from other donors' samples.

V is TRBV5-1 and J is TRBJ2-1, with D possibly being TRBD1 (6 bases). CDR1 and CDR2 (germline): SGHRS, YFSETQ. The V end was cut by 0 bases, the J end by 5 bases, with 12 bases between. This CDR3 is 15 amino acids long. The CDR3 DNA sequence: TGCGCCAGCAGCTTGGCAAGGGGGTACAACAATGAGCAGTTCTTC. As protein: CASSLARGYNNEQFF. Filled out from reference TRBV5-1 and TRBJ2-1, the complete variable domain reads KAGVTQTPRYLIKTRGQQVTLSCSPISGHRSVSWYQQTPGQGLQFLFEYFSETQRNKGNFPGRFSGRQFSNSRSEMNVSTLELGDSALYLCASSLARGYNNEQFFGPGTRLTVL.

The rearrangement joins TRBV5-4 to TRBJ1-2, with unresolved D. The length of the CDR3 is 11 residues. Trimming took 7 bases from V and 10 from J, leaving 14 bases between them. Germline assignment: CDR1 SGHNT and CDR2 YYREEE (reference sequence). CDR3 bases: TGTGCCAGCGGCCCGGGCACCTACTACACCTTC. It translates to CASGPGTYYTF.

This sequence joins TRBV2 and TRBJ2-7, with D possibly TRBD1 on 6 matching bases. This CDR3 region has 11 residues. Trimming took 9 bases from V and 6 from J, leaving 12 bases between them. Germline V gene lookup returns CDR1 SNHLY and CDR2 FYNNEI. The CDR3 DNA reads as TGTGCCAGTCCTAGGGGGACCGAGCAGTACTTC. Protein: CASPRGTEQYF.

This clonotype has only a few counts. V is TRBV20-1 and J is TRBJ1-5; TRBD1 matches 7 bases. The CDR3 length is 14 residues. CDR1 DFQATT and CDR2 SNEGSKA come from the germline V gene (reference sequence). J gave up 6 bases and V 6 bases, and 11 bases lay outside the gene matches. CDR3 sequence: CSAPSGGRAQPQHF. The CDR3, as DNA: TGCAGTGCCCCTTCAGGGGGACGGGCTCAGCCCCAGCATTTT.

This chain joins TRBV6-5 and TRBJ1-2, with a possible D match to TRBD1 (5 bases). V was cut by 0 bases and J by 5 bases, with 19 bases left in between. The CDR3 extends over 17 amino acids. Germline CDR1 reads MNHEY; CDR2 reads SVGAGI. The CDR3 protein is CASSYSGRGHERYGYTF. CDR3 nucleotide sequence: TGTGCCAGCAGTTACTCAGGTCGAGGACACGAAAGATATGGCTACACCTTC.

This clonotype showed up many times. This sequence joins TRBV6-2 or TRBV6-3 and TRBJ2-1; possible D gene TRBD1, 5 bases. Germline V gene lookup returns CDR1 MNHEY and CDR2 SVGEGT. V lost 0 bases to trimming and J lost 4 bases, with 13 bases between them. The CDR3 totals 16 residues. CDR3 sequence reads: CASSYSNRLDYNEQFF. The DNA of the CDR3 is TGTGCCAGCAGTTACTCAAACAGGCTTGATTACAATGAGCAGTTCTTC.